This T cell receptor beta chain originates from a study of T cells in women clearing cervical HPV infection. Study background: Blood came at first lesion visit for cases, post-clearance for controls.

Libraries were prepared by immunoSEQ multiplex PCR; TCRdb keeps only in-frame clonotypes and omits some of them. Found here are about 37,000 clones; the top ten clones hold 1.4%. About this clone itself: The read stops 3 residues short of the end of the CDR3; the missing end is completed from the germline J gene.

The V and J ends lost 1 base and 5 bases respectively, with 18 bases between them. CDR1 is SNHLY, CDR2 FYNNEI, per germline. This CDR3 has 16 amino acids. The chain links TRBV2 to TRBJ2-7, with D tentatively TRBD1 (6 bases). Sequencing input: blood buffy coat. The source of this sequence is a woman aged 18-69 years with a cervical HPV16 infection that either progressed to CIN3+ or cleared (not recorded which). The part of the CDR3 DNA that was read is TGTGCCAGCAGTGAAGAAGGGGGATCCCTGTGGGACGAG. Its protein product is CASSEEGGSLWDE. From start to end, the CDR3 is CASSEEGGSLWDEQYF. The entire variable domain, with the rest obtained from reference TRBV2 and TRBJ2-7, is as follows: EPEVTQTPSHQVTQMGQEVILRCVPISNHLYFYWYRQILGQKVEFLVSFYNNEISEKSEIFDDQFSVERPDGSNFTLKIRSTKLEDSAMYFCASSEEGGSLWDEQYFGPGTRLTVT.